Listed here is a single T cell receptor (beta chain). Its target is not known. Division of CD4+ cells produced a CD45RA+ naive subset and a CD45RA-negative memory subset. Produced via immunoSEQ multiplex PCR; TCRdb's table is partial and in-frame only. This table holds 2,500,000 or so clones, over 85% found once. The record originates from a study of shared clonotypes between healthy human individuals. Study findings and constraints: Sequencing depth was expected to influence donor clonotype sharing.

Germline V lookup: CDR1 MNHEY, CDR2 SMNVEV (reference sequence). The CDR3 contains 13 residues. The V end was cut by 6 bases, the J end by 6 bases, with 14 bases between. Material for sequencing was naive CD4+ T cells from PBMCs. Subset in this sample: CD45RA+ positively selected. The source of this sequence is a man in his late teens or twenties in good health. Some clones in this sample may be carry-over from other donors' samples. The V gene is TRBV27, the J gene TRBJ1-2; D is perhaps TRBD1 (5 bases). CDR3 protein: CASSYGQGHGYTF. For the CDR3, the DNA is TGTGCCAGCAGCTACGGACAAGGTCATGGCTACACCTTC.